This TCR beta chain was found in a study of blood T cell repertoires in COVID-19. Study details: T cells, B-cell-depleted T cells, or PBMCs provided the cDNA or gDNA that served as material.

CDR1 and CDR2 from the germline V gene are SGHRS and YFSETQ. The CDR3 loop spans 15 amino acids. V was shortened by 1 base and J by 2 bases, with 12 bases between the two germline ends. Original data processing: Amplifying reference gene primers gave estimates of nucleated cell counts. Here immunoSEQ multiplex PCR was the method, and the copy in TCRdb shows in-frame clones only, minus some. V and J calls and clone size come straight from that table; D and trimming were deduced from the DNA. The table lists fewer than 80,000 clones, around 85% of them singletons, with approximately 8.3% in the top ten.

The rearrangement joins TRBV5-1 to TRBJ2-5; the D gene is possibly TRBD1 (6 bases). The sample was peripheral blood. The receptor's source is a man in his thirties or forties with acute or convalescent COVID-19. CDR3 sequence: CASSLSGHHQETQYF. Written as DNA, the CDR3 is TGCGCCAGCAGCTTGTCGGGACACCATCAAGAGACCCAGTACTTC.